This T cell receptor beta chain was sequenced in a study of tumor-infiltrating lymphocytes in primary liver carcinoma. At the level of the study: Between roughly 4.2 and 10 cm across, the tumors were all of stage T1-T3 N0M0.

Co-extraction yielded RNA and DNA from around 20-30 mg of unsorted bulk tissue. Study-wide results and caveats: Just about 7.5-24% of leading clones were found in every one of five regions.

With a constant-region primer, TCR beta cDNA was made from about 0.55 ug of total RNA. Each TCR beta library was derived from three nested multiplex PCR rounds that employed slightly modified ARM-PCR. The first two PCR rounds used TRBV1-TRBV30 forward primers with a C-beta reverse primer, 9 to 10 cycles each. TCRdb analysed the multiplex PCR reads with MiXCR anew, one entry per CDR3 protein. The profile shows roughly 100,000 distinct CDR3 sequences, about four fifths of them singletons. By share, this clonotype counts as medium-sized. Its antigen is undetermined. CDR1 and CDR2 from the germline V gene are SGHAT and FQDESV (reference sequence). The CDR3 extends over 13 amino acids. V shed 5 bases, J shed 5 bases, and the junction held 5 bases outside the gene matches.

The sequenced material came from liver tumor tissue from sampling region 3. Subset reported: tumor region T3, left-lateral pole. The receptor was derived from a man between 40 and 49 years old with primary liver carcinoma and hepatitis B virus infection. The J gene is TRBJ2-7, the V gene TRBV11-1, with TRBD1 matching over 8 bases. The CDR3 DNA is TGTGCCAGCAGCCCAAGGACAGGGAACGAGCAGTACTTC. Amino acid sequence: CASSPRTGNEQYF.